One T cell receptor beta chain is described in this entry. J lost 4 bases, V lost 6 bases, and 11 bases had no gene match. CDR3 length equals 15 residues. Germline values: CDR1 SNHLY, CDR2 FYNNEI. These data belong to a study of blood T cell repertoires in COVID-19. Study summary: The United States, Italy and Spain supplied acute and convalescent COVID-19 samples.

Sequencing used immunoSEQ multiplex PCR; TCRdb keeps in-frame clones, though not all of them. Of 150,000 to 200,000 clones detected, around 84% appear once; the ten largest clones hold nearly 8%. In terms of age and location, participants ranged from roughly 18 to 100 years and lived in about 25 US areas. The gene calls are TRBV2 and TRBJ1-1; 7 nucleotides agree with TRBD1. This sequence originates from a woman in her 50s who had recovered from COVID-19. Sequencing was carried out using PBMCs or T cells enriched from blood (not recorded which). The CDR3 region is CASRTNRGVGTEAFF. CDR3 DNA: TGTGCCAGCAGGACTAACAGGGGAGTTGGCACTGAAGCTTTCTTT.